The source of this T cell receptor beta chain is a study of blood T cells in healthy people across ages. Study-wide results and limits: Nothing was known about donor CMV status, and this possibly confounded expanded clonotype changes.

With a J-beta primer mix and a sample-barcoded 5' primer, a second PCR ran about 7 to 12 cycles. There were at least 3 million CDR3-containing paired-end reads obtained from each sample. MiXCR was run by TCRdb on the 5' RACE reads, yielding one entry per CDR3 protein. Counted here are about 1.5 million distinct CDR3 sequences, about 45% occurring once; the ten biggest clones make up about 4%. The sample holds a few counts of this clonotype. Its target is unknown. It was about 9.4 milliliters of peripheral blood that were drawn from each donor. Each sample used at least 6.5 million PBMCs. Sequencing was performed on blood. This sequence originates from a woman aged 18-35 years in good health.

CDR3 amino acids: CSARDLGGFSYEQYF. CDR3 sequence (DNA): TGCAGTGCTAGAGATTTAGGGGGTTTCTCCTACGAGCAGTACTTC. The rearrangement links TRBV20-1 to TRBJ2-7; perhaps TRBD1 as D (6 bases). The CDR3 spans 15 residues. Looked up from germline, CDR1 is DFQATT and CDR2 is SNEGSKA (reference sequence). Trimming stripped 0 bases from V and 0 bases from J, with 12 bases between.